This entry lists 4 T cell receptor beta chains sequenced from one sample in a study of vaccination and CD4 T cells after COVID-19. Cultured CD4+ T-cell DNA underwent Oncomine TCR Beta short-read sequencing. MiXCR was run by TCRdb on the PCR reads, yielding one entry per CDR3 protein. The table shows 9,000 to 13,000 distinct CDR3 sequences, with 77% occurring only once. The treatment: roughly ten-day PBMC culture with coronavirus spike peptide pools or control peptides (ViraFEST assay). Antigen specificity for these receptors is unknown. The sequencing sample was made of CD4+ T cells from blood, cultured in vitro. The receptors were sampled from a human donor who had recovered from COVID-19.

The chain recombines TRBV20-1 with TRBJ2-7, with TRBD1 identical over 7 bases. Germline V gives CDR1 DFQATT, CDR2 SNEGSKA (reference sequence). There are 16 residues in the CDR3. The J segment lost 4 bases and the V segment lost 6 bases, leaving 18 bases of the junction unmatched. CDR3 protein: CSAINALRDSLYEQYF. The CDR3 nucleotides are TGCAGTGCCATAAATGCCCTCCGGGACAGTCTTTACGAGCAGTACTTC.

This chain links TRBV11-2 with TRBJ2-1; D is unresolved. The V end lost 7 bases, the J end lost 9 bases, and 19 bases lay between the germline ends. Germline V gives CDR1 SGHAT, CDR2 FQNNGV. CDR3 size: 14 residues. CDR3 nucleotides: TGTGCCAGCACCCCCAGAGTGAGAGGCGGTGAGCAGTTCTTC. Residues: CASTPRVRGGEQFF.

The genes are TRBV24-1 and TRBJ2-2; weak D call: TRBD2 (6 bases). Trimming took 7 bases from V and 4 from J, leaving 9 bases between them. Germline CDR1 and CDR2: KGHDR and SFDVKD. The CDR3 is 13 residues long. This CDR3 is CATRGGGTGELFF. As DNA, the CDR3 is TGTGCCACCAGGGGAGGCGGCACCGGGGAGCTGTTTTTT.

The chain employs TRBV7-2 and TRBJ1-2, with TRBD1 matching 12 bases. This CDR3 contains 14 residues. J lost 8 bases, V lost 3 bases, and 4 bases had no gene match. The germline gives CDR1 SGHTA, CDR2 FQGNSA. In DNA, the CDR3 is TGTGCCAGCAGCTTTTGGGACAGGGGGCAAGGCTACACCTTC. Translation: CASSFWDRGQGYTF.